This TCR beta chain was found in a study of T cells in Graves' hyperthyroidism and ophthalmopathy. The study, taken as a whole, reports: Ophthalmopathy, which appeared later, was predicted by the model a median about 6 months before onset.

Details on this clonotype: Its target is not known.

The source material, RNA transcripts, was used to amplify TCR beta CDR3 regions. During a first-round RT-PCR of the TCR CDR3, the HTBI primer set was used. One entry per CDR3 protein results from TCRdb running MiXCR on the multiplex PCR reads. There are under 350,000 distinct CDR3 sequences in the sample; roughly 13% occur only once, and 7.9% lies in the top ten. Germline-derived CDR1 and CDR2 are MGHRA and YSYEKL. V was pared by 4 bases and J by 4 bases, with 11 bases between. The CDR3 length is 14 residues. Patients aged 18 to 65 had newly diagnosed hyperthyroidism that had lasted under 2 months. The study left out patients who had uncontrolled infection, other autoimmune disease, pregnancy or lactation.

This chain links TRBV4-1 with TRBJ1-5; no reliable D call. The origin of this receptor is a woman in her thirties or forties with Graves' hyperthyroidism. Sequencing input: blood. The CDR3 DNA is TGCGCCAGCAGCCCTCTCGTGAGAAATCAGCCCCAGCATTTT. Protein sequence: CASSPLVRNQPQHF.